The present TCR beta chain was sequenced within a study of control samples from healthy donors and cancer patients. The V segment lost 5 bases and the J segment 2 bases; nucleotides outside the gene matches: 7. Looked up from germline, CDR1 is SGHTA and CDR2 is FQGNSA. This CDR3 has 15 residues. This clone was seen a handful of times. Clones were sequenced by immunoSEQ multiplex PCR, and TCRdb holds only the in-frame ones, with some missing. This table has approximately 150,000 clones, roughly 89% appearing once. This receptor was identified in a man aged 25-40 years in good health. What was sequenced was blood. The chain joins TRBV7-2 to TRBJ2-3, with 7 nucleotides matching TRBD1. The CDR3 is CASSPSGQHTDTQYF. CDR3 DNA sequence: TGTGCCAGCAGCCCCTCGGGACAGCACACAGATACGCAGTATTTT.